The TCR beta chain described here comes from a study of regulatory T cells in long-lasting Graves disease. Across the study: Antithyroid drug intake by newly diagnosed Graves' patients had lasted under 3 months.

Sample time point: newly diagnosed GD, antithyroid drugs for less than 3 months. Scientists built the TCR library using RNA that was extracted from PBMCs. Building the TCR beta libraries relied on iRepertoire HTBI primers, and CDR3 regions underwent Arm-PCR. MiXCR, run by TCRdb on the multiplex PCR reads, gives a single entry per CDR3 protein. The table includes over 500,000 distinct CDR3 sequences, about 16% detected once. The table lists this clonotype with many counts. In germline, CDR1 is MDHEN, CDR2 SYDVKM. Trimming at V came to 6 bases and at J to 5 bases, leaving 7 bases not matched to a gene. This CDR3 comprises 15 residues. These data were also filed under a second study, of T cells in Graves' hyperthyroidism and ophthalmopathy.

The receptor was isolated from a woman in her thirties with Graves disease. The genes are TRBV28 and TRBJ2-3, with 11 nucleotides matching TRBD1. This material consisted of peripheral blood mononuclear cells (PBMCs), taken at new diagnosis, from a patient treated with antithyroid drugs. The CDR3 DNA follows: TGTGCCAGCAGGACCCCAGGGACAGGGGGAGATACGCAGTATTTT. Translated: CASRTPGTGGDTQYF. Variable domain in full (rest from reference TRBV28 and TRBJ2-3): DVKVTQSSRYLVKRTGEKVFLECVQDMDHENMFWYRQDPGLGLRLIYFSYDVKMKEKGDIPEGYSVSREKKERFSLILESASTNQTSMYLCASRTPGTGGDTQYFGPGTRLTVL.